A selection of T cell receptor beta chains follows, all from one sample in a study of blood T cell repertoires in COVID-19. Produced via immunoSEQ multiplex PCR; TCRdb's table is partial and in-frame only. Of about 490,000 clones in the sample, 80% to 90% were seen once. Sequenced material: peripheral blood. The receptors come from a human donor in a cohort sampled during active COVID-19. Both conserved end residues are trimmed from each CDR3. Fields, in order: J gene, V gene, CDR3 protein.

J: TRBJ2-5; V: TRBV10-1; CDR3: ASSDSDRTEETQY
J: TRBJ2-3; V: TRBV7-8; CDR3: ASSPGLGADTQY
J: TRBJ2-1; V: TRBV21-1; CDR3: ASSKALRGANPYNEQF
J: TRBJ2-3; V: TRBV5-4; CDR3: ASRGGTSGRGTDTQY
J: TRBJ2-2; V: TRBV4-3; CDR3: ASSQVRQNTGELF
J: TRBJ1-1; V: TRBV5-1; CDR3: ASRPIQGFETEAF
J: TRBJ2-7; V: TRBV2; CDR3: ASRAGTSGKDEQY
J: TRBJ2-7; V: TRBV10-2; CDR3: ASSVPPGPEQY
J: TRBJ2-2; V: TRBV29-1; CDR3: SVGAGVDTGELF
J: TRBJ1-3; V: TRBV20-1; CDR3: SAGTFNTIY
J: TRBJ2-3; V: TRBV6-5; CDR3: ASSITSPNTDTQY
J: TRBJ1-6; V: TRBV2; CDR3: ASQAGIANSPLH
J: TRBJ2-1; V: TRBV10-3; CDR3: AISGSGTDNEQF
J: TRBJ2-2; V: TRBV30; CDR3: AWWTGGLSGVGGELF
J: TRBJ2-2; V: TRBV29-1; CDR3: SVGRVPGELF
J: TRBJ2-2; V: TRBV11-3; CDR3: ASSLDNARAGELF
J: TRBJ1-1; V: TRBV28; CDR3: ASSQSGSEAF
J: TRBJ1-3; V: TRBV7-2; CDR3: ASSLHGRNTIY
J: TRBJ2-4; V: TRBV19; CDR3: ASNHGAGGNIQY
J: TRBJ1-2; V: TRBV28; CDR3: ASSFVTERYGYT
J: TRBJ2-5; V: TRBV7-2; CDR3: ASSLDLAGIPETQY
J: TRBJ2-1; V: TRBV5-8; CDR3: ASSLAGTTRGGRQF
J: TRBJ2-7; V: TRBV7-9; CDR3: ASTLTGGGYEQY
J: TRBJ1-4; V: TRBV18; CDR3: ASSPWGQGSTTNEKLF